A selection of T cell receptor beta chains follows, all from one sample in a study of blood T cell repertoires in COVID-19. Using immunoSEQ multiplex PCR, the repertoire was profiled, and TCRdb retains in-frame clones only, with some absent. Here the sample spans over 95,000 clones, 85% being singletons. Sequenced sample: peripheral blood. All receptors come from a human donor in a cohort sampled during active COVID-19. Each CDR3 is given with its conserved first and last residue. The D gene is left open where the match is weak. Rows give clone size only sometimes, using once, few, many, or a class for an expanded clone.

V gene: TRBV15
D gene: TRBD1
clone size: NA
J gene: TRBJ1-2
CDR3 length: 15
CDR3 protein: CATSRVTGGHYGYTF
CDR3 DNA: TGTGCCACCAGCAGAGTAACAGGGGGGCACTATGGCTACACCTTC

V gene: TRBV6-1
D gene: NA
clone size: NA
J gene: TRBJ2-1
CDR3 length: 15
CDR3 protein: CASSESPGVYNEQFF
CDR3 DNA: TGTGCCAGCAGTGAATCACCGGGGGTCTACAATGAGCAGTTCTTC

V gene: TRBV6-6
D gene: NA
clone size: NA
J gene: TRBJ1-4
CDR3 length: 15
CDR3 protein: CASSTTGFANEKLFF
CDR3 DNA: TGTGCCAGCAGTACCACAGGGTTTGCTAATGAAAAACTGTTTTTT

V gene: TRBV4-1
D gene: NA
clone size: NA
J gene: TRBJ1-4
CDR3 length: 15
CDR3 protein: CASSQGRAPREKLFF
CDR3 DNA: TGCGCCAGCAGCCAAGGGCGGGCGCCTAGGGAAAAACTGTTTTTT

V gene: TRBV9
D gene: NA
clone size: NA
J gene: TRBJ2-7
CDR3 length: 14
CDR3 protein: CASSVGDNRYEQYF
CDR3 DNA: TGTGCCAGCAGCGTAGGGGACAACCGCTACGAGCAGTACTTC

V gene: TRBV4-2
D gene: TRBD2
clone size: NA
J gene: TRBJ2-7
CDR3 length: 15
CDR3 protein: CASSATSGSSYEQYF
CDR3 DNA: TGTGCCAGCAGCGCAACTAGCGGATCCTCCTACGAGCAGTACTTC

V gene: TRBV18
D gene: NA
clone size: once
J gene: TRBJ1-1
CDR3 length: 12
CDR3 protein: CASAPQGAEAFF
CDR3 DNA: TGTGCCAGCGCCCCCCAGGGTGCCGAAGCTTTCTTT

V gene: TRBV9
D gene: NA
clone size: NA
J gene: TRBJ2-6
CDR3 length: 15
CDR3 protein: CASSVRGTGANVLTF
CDR3 DNA: TGTGCCAGCAGCGTAAGGGGAACTGGGGCCAACGTCCTGACTTTC

V gene: TRBV6-2/TRBV6-3
D gene: TRBD1
clone size: NA
J gene: TRBJ2-3
CDR3 length: 15
CDR3 protein: CVSSLTGGDTDTQYF
CDR3 DNA: TGTGTCAGCAGTCTGACAGGGGGCGACACAGATACGCAGTATTTT

V gene: TRBV27
D gene: TRBD1
clone size: NA
J gene: TRBJ2-7
CDR3 length: 14
CDR3 protein: CASSIRDSSYEQYF
CDR3 DNA: TGTGCCAGCAGTATCCGGGACAGTTCCTACGAGCAGTACTTC

V gene: TRBV6-5
D gene: NA
clone size: NA
J gene: TRBJ2-4
CDR3 length: 15
CDR3 protein: CASSETGLAKNIQYF
CDR3 DNA: TGTGCCAGCAGCGAGACCGGACTAGCCAAAAACATTCAGTACTTC

V gene: TRBV6-5
D gene: TRBD2
clone size: NA
J gene: TRBJ2-3
CDR3 length: 16
CDR3 protein: CASSYSRGGAGDTQYF
CDR3 DNA: TGTGCCAGCAGTTACTCGCGCGGGGGGGCAGGAGATACGCAGTATTTT

V gene: TRBV24-1
D gene: NA
clone size: NA
J gene: TRBJ2-1
CDR3 length: 10
CDR3 protein: CATSSCEQFF
CDR3 DNA: TGTGCCACCAGTTCTTGTGAGCAGTTCTTC

V gene: TRBV10-3
D gene: NA
clone size: NA
J gene: TRBJ1-1
CDR3 length: 13
CDR3 protein: CAIGQGGNTEAFF
CDR3 DNA: TGTGCCATCGGGCAGGGAGGCAACACTGAAGCTTTCTTT

V gene: TRBV19
D gene: NA
clone size: few
J gene: TRBJ2-6
CDR3 length: 17
CDR3 protein: CASSPLPQHSGANVLTF
CDR3 DNA: TGTGCCAGTAGTCCCCTCCCACAGCACTCTGGGGCCAACGTCCTGACTTTC

V gene: TRBV20-1
D gene: TRBD1
clone size: NA
J gene: TRBJ1-1
CDR3 length: 17
CDR3 protein: CSASSMDRGTRNTEAFF
CDR3 DNA: TGCAGTGCTAGTTCCATGGACAGGGGAACTAGGAACACTGAAGCTTTCTTT

V gene: TRBV5-1
D gene: NA
clone size: NA
J gene: TRBJ2-2
CDR3 length: 15
CDR3 protein: CASSLEGGDTGELFF
CDR3 DNA: TGCGCCAGCAGCTTGGAAGGGGGGGACACCGGGGAGCTGTTTTTT